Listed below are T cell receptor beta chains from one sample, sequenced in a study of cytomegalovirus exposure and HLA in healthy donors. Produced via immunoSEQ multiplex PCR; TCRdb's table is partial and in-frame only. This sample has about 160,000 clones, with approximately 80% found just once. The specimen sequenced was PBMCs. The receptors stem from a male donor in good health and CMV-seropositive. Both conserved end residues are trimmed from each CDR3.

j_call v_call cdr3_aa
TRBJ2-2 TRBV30 AWREVNTGELF
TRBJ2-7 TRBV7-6 ASSLTPDSYEQY
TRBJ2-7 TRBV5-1 ASSPTLAGGLYEQY
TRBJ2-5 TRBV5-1 ASSLAGGPETQY
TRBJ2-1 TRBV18 ASSPGLADNEQF
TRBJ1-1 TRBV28 ASSLGGDREAF
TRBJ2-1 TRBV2 ARLAGAGYNEQF
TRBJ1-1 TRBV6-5 ASSYTGTLNTEAF
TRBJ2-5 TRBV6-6 ASLSGRVETQY
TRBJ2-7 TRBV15 ATSRGRSTYEQY
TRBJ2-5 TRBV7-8 ASSLAGQRETQY
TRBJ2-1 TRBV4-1 ASSQTGTPTNEQF
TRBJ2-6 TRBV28 ASSPGQISGANVLT
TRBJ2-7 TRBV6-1 ASSVTRSYEQY
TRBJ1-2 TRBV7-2 ASSLRQGDGYT
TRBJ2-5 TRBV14 ASSFLGGEETQY
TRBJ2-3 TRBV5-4 ASSTGQGQDTQY
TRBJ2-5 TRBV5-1 ASSLRGGSETQY
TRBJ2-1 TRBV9 ASSAFSGSSYNEQF
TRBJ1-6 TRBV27 ASSPLPGQGAKSPLH
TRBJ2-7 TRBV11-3 ASSLVPLRDRACEQY
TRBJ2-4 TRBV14 ASSQERGLAKNIQY
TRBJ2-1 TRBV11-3 ASSLGRGLPGEQF
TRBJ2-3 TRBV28 ASSSGQGWGDTQY
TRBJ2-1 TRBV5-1 ASSLELATYNEQF
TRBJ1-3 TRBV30 AWETGSGNTIY
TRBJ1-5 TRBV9 ASSDGTRYQPQH
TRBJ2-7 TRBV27 ASRNLQGYEQY
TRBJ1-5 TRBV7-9 ASSLTGGNNQPQH
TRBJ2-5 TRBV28 ASSAGEGRGETQY
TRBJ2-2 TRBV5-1 ASGLTSGRTGELF
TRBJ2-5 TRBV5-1 ASSLEAAQETQY